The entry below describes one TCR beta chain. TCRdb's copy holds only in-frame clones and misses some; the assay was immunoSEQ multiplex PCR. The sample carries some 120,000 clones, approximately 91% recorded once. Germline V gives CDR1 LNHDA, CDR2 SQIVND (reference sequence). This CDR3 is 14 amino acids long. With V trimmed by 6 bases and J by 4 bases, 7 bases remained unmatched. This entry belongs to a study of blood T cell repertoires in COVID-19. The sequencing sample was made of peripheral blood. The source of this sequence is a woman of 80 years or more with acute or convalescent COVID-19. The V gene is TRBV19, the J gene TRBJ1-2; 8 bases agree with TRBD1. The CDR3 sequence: CASRPEGTGYGYTF. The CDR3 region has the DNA TGTGCCAGTAGGCCCGAGGGGACAGGCTATGGCTACACCTTC. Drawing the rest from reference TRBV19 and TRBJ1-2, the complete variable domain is DGGITQSPKYLFRKEGQNVTLSCEQNLNHDAMYWYRQDPGQGLRLIYYSQIVNDFQKGDIAEGYSVSREKKESFPLTVTSAQKNPTAFYLCASRPEGTGYGYTFGSGTRLTVV.